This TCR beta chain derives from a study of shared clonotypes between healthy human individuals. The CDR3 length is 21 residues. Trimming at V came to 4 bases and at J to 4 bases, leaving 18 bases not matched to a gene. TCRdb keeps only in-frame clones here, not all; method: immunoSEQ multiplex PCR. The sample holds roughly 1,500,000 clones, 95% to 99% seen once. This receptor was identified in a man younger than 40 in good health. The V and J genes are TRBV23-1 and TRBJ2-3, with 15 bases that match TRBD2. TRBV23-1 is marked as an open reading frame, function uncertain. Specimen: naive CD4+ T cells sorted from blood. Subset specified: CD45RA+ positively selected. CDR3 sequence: CASSPRPRTSGRARLADTQYF. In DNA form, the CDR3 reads TGCGCCAGCAGTCCCCGACCCCGGACTAGCGGGAGGGCCAGACTCGCAGATACGCAGTATTTT.